The present T cell receptor (beta chain) was sequenced within a study of cytomegalovirus exposure and HLA in healthy donors. The PCR used 60 Vbeta and 13 Jbeta primers. Measured with immunoSEQ multiplex PCR; TCRdb has only the in-frame clones, and not every one. The sample yields about 140,000 clones, about 80% seen once. The TCR was taken from a woman aged 55 to 70 in good health and CMV-seropositive. The specimen was PBMCs.

The CDR3 DNA is TGTGCCAGCAGCTTGGGCCGGGACTCTAGCACAGATACGCAGTATTTT. Amino acid sequence: CASSLGRDSSTDTQYF. The V and J genes are TRBV5-4 and TRBJ2-3; the D gene is possibly TRBD2 (6 bases). The germline gives CDR1 SGHNT, CDR2 YYREEE (reference sequence). The CDR3 totals 16 residues. Trimming took off 0 bases at V and 0 bases at J, with 11 bases between the two ends.